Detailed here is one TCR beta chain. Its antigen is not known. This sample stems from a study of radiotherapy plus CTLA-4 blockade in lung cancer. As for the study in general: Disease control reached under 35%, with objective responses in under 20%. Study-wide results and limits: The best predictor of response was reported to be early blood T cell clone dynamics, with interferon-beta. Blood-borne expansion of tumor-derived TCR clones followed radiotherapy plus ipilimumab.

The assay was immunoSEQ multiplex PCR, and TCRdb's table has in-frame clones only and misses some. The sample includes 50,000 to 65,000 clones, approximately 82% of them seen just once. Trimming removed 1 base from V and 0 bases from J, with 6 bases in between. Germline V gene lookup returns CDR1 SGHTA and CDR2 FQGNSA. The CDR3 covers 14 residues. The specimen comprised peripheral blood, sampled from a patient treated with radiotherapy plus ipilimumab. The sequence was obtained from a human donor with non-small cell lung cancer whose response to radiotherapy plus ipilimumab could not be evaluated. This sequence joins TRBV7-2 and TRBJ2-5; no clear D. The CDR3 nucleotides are TGTGCCAGCAGCTTAGACACCCACCAAGAGACCCAGTACTTC. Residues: CASSLDTHQETQYF. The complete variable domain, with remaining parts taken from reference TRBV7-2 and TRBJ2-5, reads GAGVSQSPSNKVTEKGKDVELRCDPISGHTALYWYRQSLGQGLEFLIYFQGNSAPDKSGLPSDRFSAERTGGSVSTLTIQRTQQEDSAVYLCASSLDTHQETQYFGPGTRLLVL.